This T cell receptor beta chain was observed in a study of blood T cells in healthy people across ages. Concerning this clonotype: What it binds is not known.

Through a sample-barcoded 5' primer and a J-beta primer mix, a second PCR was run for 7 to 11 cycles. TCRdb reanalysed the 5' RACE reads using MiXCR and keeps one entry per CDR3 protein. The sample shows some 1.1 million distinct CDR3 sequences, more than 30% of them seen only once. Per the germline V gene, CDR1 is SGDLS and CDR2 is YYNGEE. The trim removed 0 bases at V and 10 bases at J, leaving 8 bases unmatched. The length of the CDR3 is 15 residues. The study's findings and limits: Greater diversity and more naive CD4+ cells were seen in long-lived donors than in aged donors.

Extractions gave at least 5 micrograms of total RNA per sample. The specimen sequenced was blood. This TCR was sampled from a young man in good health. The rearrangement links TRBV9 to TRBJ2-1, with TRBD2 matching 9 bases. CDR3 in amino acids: CASSVELGLATEQFF. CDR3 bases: TGTGCCAGCAGCGTAGAACTGGGACTAGCAACGGAGCAGTTCTTC.